The clone carrying this T cell receptor beta chain was recorded a few times. Antigen specificity is unknown. The junction departs from germline at one end; a sequencing error may be responsible. The record originates from a study of Graves' ophthalmopathy and Graves' hyperthyroidism. Amplification targeted the TCR beta CDR3 regions, with RNA transcripts as the source material. The first round was an RT-PCR with HTBI primers, and the second round was a multiplex PCR. TCRdb itself ran the multiplex PCR reads through MiXCR, one entry per CDR3 protein. Among 350,000 to 450,000 distinct CDR3 sequences, 20% to 25% were seen once, and the ten largest hold roughly 3%. CDR3 length: 12 amino acids. Germline V gene lookup returns CDR1 SEHNR and CDR2 FQNEAQ (reference sequence). Overall study results and limits: The model achieved 70.59% sensitivity and roughly 72% specificity for ophthalmopathy progression.

Uncontrolled infections, other autoimmune diseases, pregnancy or lactation barred patients from enrollment. The chain has TRBV7-9 and TRBJ1-1; D is unclear. The sequenced sample was peripheral blood. The receptor was isolated from a woman under 30 with stable Graves' hyperthyroidism. The CDR3 DNA follows: TGTGCCAGCAGCTCCCTGGGCACTGAAGCTTGCTTT. This sequence encodes CASSSLGTEACF.